This T cell receptor (beta chain) was documented in a study of T cells after yellow fever vaccination. This CDR3 region has 20 residues. Trimming removed 2 bases at V and 3 bases at J, with 26 bases between. In TCRdb, the 5' RACE reads were re-called with MiXCR into one record per CDR3 protein. The table records 610,000 or so distinct CDR3 sequences, roughly an eighth of them present only once. This chain links TRBV23-1 with TRBJ2-1; D may correspond to TRBD1 or TRBD2 (5 bases each). TRBV23-1 belongs to the ORF category, with a function that is uncertain. The receptor comes from a man aged 30-40 years who received the YFV17D yellow fever vaccine. The source was PBMCs, collected on the day of the yellow fever booster vaccination. This CDR3 reads CASSQEDSGSSSRYYNEQFF. The CDR3 DNA is TGCGCCAGCAGTCAAGAAGATTCAGGGAGTTCTAGCCGGTACTACAATGAGCAGTTCTTC.